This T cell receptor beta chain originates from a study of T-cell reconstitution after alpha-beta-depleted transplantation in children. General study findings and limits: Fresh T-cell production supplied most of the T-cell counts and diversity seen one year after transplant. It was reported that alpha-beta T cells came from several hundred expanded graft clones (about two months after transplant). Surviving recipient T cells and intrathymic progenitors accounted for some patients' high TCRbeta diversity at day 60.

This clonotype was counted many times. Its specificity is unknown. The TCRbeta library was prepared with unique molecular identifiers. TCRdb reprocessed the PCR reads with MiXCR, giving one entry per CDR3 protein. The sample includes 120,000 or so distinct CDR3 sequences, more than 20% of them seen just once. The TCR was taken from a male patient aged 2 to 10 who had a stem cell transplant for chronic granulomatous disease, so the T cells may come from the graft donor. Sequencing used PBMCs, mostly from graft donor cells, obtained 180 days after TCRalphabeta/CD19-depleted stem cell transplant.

The CDR3 here is CASSPLAGTSGANEQFF. Written as DNA, the CDR3 is TGTGCCAGCTCACCCCTGGCCGGGACTAGCGGGGCTAATGAGCAGTTCTTC. The J gene is TRBJ2-1, the V gene TRBV18, with TRBD2 matching 13 bases. This CDR3 contains 17 residues. V dropped 3 bases and J dropped 7; count of bases not matched to a gene: 9. Germline V gene sequence: CDR1 KGHSH, CDR2 LQKENI.